Below, 4 T cell receptor beta chains from the same sample are listed, as sequenced in a study of monozygotic twins with inflammatory bowel disease. After re-calling the 5' RACE reads, TCRdb lists one entry per CDR3 protein, DNA absent. Here the sample table reports more than 100,000 distinct CDR3 sequences. Sequencing was done on a sample of blood. The receptors originated from a human donor with ulcerative colitis or Crohn's disease, or a healthy co-twin of an affected twin (not recorded which).

The J gene is TRBJ2-5, the V gene TRBV10-3; TCRdb reports TRBD2, a call that lacks DNA to check it against. This CDR3 has 13 residues. Germline V gene data show CDR1 as ENHRY and CDR2 as SYGVKD. CDR3 region: CAISNHGGETQYF.

The chain couples TRBV20-1 to TRBJ2-5; the D gene TCRdb calls, TRBD2, cannot be checked with no DNA. Germline CDR1 reads DFQATT; CDR2 reads SNEGSKA (reference sequence). CDR3 length equals 18 residues. The CDR3 sequence is CSARDRVGTSGGQLTQYF.

V is TRBV7-8 and J is TRBJ2-3. Germline V gene lookup returns CDR1 SGHVS and CDR2 FQNEAQ. The CDR3 is made up of 13 amino acids. The CDR3 is CASSPYGTDTQYF.

J is TRBJ2-6 and V is TRBV7-7. The CDR3 contains 15 residues. The germline V gene has CDR1 SSHAT and CDR2 FNYEAQ (reference sequence). The CDR3 here is CASSSGSSGANVLTF.